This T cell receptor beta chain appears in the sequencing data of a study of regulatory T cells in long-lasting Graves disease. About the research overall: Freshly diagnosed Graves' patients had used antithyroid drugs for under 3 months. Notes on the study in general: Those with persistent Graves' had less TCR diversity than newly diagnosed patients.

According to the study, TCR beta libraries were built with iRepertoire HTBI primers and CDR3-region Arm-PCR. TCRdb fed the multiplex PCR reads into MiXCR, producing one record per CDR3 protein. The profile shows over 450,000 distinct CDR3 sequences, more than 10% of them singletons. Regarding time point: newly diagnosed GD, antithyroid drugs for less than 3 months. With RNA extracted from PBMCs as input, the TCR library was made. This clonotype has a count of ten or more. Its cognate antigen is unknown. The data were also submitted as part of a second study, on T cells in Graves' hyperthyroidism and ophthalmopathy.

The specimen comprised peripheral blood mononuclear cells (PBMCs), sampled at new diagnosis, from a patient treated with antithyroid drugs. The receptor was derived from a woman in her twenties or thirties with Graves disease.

CDR3 bases: TGTGCCAGCAGCCCGCGGAACATTCAGTACTTC. Its translation: CASSPRNIQYF. The V and J genes are TRBV28 and TRBJ2-4, with unresolved D. Trimming cost V 6 bases and J 7 bases, with 7 bases left between them. The CDR3 runs to 11 residues. In germline, CDR1 is MDHEN, CDR2 SYDVKM.